This TCR beta chain was profiled in a study of cytomegalovirus exposure and HLA in healthy donors. The overall study: Early on, a data release was issued that held about 85 million unique TCRs from HLA-typed donors.

Primers included in the PCR were 60 Vbeta and 13 Jbeta primers. In the original workflow: Per a later analysis, the number of unique TCR beta chains was about 78 million, of which some 10 million were shared. Sequenced by immunoSEQ multiplex PCR; TCRdb stores in-frame clones only, minus some. The DNA gave D and trimming, while V, J and clone size come from that table. The sample lists under 200,000 clones; over 75% were seen once. Likely unrecorded immune exposures existed in these nominally healthy donors. Deletions cut 2 bases from V and 4 bases from J, with 14 bases between. The CDR3 has 16 residues. Germline values: CDR1 SGHTA, CDR2 FQGNSA. General study findings and limits: Cytomegalovirus association was assigned to under 200 TCR beta chains.

This clone was seen only a few times. Antigen specificity is unknown. Sequencing was done on a sample of PBMCs. This rearrangement joins TRBV7-2 to TRBJ2-2; weak D call: TRBD1 (5 bases). This receptor was identified in a woman in her 50s in good health and CMV-seropositive. In DNA, the CDR3 is TGTGCCAGCAGCTTATACTCTCAGGGTGCCACCGGGGAGCTGTTTTTT. Translated, it gives CASSLYSQGATGELFF. The full variable domain, its missing parts supplied by reference TRBV7-2 and TRBJ2-2, is GAGVSQSPSNKVTEKGKDVELRCDPISGHTALYWYRQSLGQGLEFLIYFQGNSAPDKSGLPSDRFSAERTGGSVSTLTIQRTQQEDSAVYLCASSLYSQGATGELFFGEGSRLTVL.